This T cell receptor beta chain was sequenced for a study of blood T cells in healthy people across ages. Isolating PBMCs gave at least 7 million of these cells per sample. This clonotype was found many times. Trimming took off 2 bases at V and 1 base at J, with 14 bases between the two ends. CDR1 and CDR2 from the germline V gene are MGHDK and SYGVNS. CDR3 length: 16 amino acids. PCR was performed a second time for about 6 to 12 cycles using a sample-barcoded 5' primer and a J-beta primer mix. Via MiXCR, TCRdb re-called the 5' RACE reads, giving one row per CDR3 protein. This table has hundreds of thousands of distinct CDR3 sequences, 25% to 30% appearing once.

Material for sequencing was blood. The sequence derives from a woman of 80 years or more in good health. V is TRBV25-1 and J is TRBJ1-2, with a tentative D call TRBD1 (6 bases). The CDR3 bases are TGTGCCAGCAGTGAAACAGGGAGATTGGGTAACTATGGCTACACCTTC. Translating gives CASSETGRLGNYGYTF.